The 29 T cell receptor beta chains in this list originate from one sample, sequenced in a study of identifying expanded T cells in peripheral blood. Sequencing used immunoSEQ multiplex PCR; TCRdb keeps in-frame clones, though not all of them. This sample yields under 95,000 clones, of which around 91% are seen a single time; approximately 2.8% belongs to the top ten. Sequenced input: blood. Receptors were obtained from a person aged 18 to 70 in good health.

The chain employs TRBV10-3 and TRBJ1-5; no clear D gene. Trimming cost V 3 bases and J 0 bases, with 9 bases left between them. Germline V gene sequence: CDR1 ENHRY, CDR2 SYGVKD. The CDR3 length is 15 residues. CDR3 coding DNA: TGTGCCATCAGTGACCAACAGCCTAGCAATCAGCCCCAGCATTTT. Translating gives CAISDQQPSNQPQHF.

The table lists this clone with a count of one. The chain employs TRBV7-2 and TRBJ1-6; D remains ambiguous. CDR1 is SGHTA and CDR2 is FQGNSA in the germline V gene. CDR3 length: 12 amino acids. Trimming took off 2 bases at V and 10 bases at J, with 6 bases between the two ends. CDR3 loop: CASSLSGSPLHF. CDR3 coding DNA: TGTGCCAGCAGCTTAAGCGGCTCACCCCTCCACTTT.

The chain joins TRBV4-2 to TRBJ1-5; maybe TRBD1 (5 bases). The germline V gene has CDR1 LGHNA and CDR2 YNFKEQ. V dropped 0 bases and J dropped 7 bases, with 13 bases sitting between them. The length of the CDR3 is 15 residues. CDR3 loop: CASSQDLRGTQPQHF. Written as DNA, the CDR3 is TGTGCCAGCAGCCAAGATCTACGGGGGACCCAGCCCCAGCATTTT.

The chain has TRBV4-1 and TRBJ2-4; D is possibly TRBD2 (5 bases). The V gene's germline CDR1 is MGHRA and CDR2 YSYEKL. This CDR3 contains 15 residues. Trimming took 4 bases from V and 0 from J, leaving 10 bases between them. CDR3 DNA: TGCGCCAGCAGCCTATTAGGACTAGCCAAAAACATTCAGTACTTC. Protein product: CASSLLGLAKNIQYF.

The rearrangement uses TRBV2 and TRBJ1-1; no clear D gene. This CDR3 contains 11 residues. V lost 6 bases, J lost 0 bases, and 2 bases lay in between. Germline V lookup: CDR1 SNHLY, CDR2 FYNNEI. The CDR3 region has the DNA TGTGCCAGCAGCGTGAACACTGAAGCTTTCTTT. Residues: CASSVNTEAFF.

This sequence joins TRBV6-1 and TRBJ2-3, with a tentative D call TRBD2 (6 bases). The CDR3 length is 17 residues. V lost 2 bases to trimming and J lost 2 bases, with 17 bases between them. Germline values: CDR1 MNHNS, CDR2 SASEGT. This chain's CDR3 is CASSERDLAYFTDTQYF. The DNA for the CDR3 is TGTGCCAGCAGTGAAAGGGACCTAGCGTATTTCACAGATACGCAGTATTTT.

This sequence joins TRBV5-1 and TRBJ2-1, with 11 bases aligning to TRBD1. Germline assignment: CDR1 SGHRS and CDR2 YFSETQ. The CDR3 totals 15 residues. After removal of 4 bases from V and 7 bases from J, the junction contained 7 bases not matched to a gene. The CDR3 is CASSGTGQGGNEQFF. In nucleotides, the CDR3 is TGCGCCAGCAGCGGAACGGGACAGGGGGGGAATGAGCAGTTCTTC. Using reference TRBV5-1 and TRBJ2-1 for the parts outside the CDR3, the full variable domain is KAGVTQTPRYLIKTRGQQVTLSCSPISGHRSVSWYQQTPGQGLQFLFEYFSETQRNKGNFPGRFSGRQFSNSRSEMNVSTLELGDSALYLCASSGTGQGGNEQFFGPGTRLTVL.

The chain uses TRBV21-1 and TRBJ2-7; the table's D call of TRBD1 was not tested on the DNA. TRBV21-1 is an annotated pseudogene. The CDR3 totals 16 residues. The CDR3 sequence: CASSRLDREYTYEQYF. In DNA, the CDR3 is TGTGCCAGCAGCAGACTAGACAGGGAATATACCTACGAGCAGTACTTC.

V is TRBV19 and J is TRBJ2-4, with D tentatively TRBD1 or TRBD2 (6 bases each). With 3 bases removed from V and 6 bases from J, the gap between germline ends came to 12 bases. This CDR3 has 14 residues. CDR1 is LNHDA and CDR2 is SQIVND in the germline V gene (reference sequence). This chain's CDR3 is CASSIGGRTNIQYF. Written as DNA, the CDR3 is TGTGCCAGTAGTATCGGGGGCAGGACAAACATTCAGTACTTC.

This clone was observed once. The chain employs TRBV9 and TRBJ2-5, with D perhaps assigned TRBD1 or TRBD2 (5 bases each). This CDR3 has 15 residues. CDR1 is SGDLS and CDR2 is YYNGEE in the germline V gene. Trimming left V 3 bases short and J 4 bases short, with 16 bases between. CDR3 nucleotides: TGTGCCAGCAGCGCCTGGGACGGACCCGTAGAGACCCAGTACTTC. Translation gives CASSAWDGPVETQYF.

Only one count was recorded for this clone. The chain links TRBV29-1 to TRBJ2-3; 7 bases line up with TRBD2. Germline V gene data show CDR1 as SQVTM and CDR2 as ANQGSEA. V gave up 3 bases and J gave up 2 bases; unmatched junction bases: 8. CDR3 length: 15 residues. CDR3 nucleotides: TGCAGCGTTGACGGATTGCGGGGGAACACAGATACGCAGTATTTT. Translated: CSVDGLRGNTDTQYF.

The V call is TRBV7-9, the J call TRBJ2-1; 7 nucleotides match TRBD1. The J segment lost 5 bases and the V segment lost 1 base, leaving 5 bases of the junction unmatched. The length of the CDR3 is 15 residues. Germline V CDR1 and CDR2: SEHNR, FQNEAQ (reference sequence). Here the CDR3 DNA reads TGTGCCAGCAGCTTAGTCAGGACAGGAGACAATGAGCAGTTCTTC. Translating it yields CASSLVRTGDNEQFF.

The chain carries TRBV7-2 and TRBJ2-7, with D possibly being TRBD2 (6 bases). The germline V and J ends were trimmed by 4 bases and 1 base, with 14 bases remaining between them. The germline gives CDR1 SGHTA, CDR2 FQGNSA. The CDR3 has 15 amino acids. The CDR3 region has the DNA TGTGCCAGCAGCTCGTCCGGAGGGTTGTCCTACGAGCAGTACTTC. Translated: CASSSSGGLSYEQYF.

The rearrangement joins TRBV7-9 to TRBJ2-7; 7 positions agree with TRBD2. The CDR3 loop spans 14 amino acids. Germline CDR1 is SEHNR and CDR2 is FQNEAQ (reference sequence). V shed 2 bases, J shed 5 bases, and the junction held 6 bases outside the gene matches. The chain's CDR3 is CASSLRGRADEQYF. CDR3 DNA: TGTGCCAGCAGCTTACGGGGGAGGGCCGACGAGCAGTACTTC.

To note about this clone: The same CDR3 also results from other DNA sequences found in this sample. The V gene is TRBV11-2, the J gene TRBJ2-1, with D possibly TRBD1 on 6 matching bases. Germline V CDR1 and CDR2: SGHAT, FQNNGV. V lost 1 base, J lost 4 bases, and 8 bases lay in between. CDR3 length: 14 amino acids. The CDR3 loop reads CASSLAGAYNEQFF. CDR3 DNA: TGTGCCAGCAGCTTAGCAGGGGCTTACAATGAGCAGTTCTTC.

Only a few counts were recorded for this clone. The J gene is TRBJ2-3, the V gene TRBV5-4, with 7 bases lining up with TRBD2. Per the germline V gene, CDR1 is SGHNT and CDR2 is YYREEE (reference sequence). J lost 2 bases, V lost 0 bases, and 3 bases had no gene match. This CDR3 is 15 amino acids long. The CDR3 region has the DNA TGTGCCAGCAGCTTGGATAGCGGGTTCACAGATACGCAGTATTTT. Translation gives CASSLDSGFTDTQYF.

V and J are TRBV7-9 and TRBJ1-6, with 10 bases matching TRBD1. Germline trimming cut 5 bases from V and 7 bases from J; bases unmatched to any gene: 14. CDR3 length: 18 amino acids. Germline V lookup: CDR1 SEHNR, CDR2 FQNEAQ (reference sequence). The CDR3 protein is CASSLRDRGLGANSPLHF. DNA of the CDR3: TGTGCCAGCAGCCTGCGGGACAGGGGATTAGGGGCCAATTCACCCCTCCACTTT.

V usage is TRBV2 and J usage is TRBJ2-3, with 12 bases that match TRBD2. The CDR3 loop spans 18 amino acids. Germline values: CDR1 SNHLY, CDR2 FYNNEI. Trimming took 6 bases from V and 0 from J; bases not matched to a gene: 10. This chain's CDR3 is CASRRWLAGGTSTDTQYF. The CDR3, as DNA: TGTGCCAGCAGAAGGTGGCTAGCGGGGGGGACTAGCACAGATACGCAGTATTTT.

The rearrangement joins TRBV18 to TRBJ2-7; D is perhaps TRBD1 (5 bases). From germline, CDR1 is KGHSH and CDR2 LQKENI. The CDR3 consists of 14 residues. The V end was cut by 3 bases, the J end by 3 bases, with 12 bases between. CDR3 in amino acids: CASSPSQDGYEQYF. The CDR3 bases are TGTGCCAGCTCACCCTCACAGGACGGCTACGAGCAGTACTTC. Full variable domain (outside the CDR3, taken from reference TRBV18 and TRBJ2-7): NAGVMQNPRHLVRRRGQEARLRCSPMKGHSHVYWYRQLPEEGLKFMVYLQKENIIDESGMPKERFSAEFPKEGPSILRIQQVVRGDSAAYFCASSPSQDGYEQYFGPGTRLTVT.

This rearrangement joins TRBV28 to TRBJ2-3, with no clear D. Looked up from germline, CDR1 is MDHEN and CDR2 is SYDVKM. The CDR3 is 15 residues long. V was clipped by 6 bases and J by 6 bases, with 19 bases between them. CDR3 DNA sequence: TGTGCCAGCAGGACCGGAACTTTAGGGTCCGATACGCAGTATTTT. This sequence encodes CASRTGTLGSDTQYF.

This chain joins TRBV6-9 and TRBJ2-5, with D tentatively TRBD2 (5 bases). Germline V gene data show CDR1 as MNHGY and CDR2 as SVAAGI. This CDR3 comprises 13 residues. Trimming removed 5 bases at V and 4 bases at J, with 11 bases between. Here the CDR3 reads CASSLSEGETQYF. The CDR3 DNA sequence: TGTGCCAGCAGTCTTAGCGAGGGAGAGACCCAGTACTTC.

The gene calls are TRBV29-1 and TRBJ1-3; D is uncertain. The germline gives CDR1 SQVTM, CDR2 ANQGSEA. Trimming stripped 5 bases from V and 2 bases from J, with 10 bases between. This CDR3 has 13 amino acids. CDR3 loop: CSVQTVAGNTIYF. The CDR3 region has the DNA TGCAGCGTTCAAACAGTCGCTGGAAACACCATATATTTT.

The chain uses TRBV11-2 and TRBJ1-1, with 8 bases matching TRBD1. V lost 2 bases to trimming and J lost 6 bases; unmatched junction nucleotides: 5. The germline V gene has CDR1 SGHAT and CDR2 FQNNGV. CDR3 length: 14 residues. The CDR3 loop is CASSLITGGAEAFF. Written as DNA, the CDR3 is TGTGCCAGCAGCTTAATCACAGGGGGGGCTGAAGCTTTCTTT.

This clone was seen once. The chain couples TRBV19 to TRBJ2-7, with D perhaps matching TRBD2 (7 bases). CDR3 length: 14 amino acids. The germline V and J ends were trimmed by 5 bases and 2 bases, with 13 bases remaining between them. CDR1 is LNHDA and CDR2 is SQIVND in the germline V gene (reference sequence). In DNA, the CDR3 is TGTGCCAGTAGTCTGGGGGGGGGCCCCTACGAGCAGTACTTC. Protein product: CASSLGGGPYEQYF.

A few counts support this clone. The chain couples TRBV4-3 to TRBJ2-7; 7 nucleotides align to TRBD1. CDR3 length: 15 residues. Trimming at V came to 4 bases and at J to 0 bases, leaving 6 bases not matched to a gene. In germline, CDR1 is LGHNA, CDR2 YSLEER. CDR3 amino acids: CASSRNRGSSYEQYF. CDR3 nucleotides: TGCGCCAGCAGCCGGAACAGGGGTAGCTCCTACGAGCAGTACTTC.

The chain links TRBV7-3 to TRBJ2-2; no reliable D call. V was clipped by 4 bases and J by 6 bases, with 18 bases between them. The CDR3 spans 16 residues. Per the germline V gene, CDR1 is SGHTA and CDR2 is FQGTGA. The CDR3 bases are TGTGCCAGCAGCTCAGCGAATATAGATTCGGCCGGGGAGCTGTTTTTT. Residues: CASSSANIDSAGELFF.

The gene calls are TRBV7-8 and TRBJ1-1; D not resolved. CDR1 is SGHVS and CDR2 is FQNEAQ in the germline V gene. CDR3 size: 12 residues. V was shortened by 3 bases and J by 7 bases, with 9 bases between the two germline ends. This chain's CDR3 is CASSFRDLEAFF. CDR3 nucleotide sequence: TGTGCCAGCAGCTTCCGCGACCTTGAAGCTTTCTTT.

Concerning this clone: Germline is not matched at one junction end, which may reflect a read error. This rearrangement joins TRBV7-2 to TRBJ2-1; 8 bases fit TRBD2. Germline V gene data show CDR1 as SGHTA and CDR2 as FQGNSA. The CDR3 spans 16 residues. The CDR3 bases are TGTGCCAGCAGCTTAGGTTTTGCGGGGGGATCCAATGTGCAGTTCTTC. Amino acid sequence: CASSLGFAGGSNVQFF.

DNA for the CDR3: TGCAGCGGGACAGGGGGTTCAGATACGCAGTATTTT. Amino acids: CSGTGGSDTQYF. The rearrangement uses TRBV29-1 and TRBJ2-3, with 10 bases aligning to TRBD1. The CDR3 has 12 amino acids. Germline CDR1 SQVTM, CDR2 ANQGSEA. J lost 4 bases, V lost 7 bases, and 2 bases had no gene match.